The 15 T cell receptor beta chains below were found in one sample sequenced in a study of shared clonotypes between healthy human individuals. TCRdb's table, derived via immunoSEQ multiplex PCR, lists solely in-frame clones and lacks some. The sample has some 1 million clones; approximately 72% are singletons. The source material was memory CD4+ T cells sorted from blood. Indicated subset: CD45RA-negative fraction. The receptors here all came from a man between 18 and 35 years old in good health.

The chain combines TRBV6-5 with TRBJ1-1; D gene uncertain. The CDR3 has 14 residues. Germline V gives CDR1 MNHEY, CDR2 SVGAGI. Trimming cost V 6 bases and J 0 bases, with 11 bases left between them. CDR3 coding DNA: TGTGCCAGCAGGGGGAGTTTTATGAACACTGAAGCTTTCTTT. The encoded protein is CASRGSFMNTEAFF.

This rearrangement joins TRBV4-1 to TRBJ2-3; D gene ambiguous. Germline loops: CDR1 MGHRA, CDR2 YSYEKL. Deletions cut 4 bases from V and 1 base from J, with 15 bases between. The CDR3 loop spans 16 amino acids. CDR3 DNA sequence: TGCGCCAGCAGCCCCCTGGGCCCTGCGGGCACAGATACGCAGTATTTT. Translating gives CASSPLGPAGTDTQYF.

This chain links TRBV6-6 with TRBJ1-4, with D hard to call. Trimming shortened V by 2 bases and J by 3 bases, and 13 bases separated the two germline ends. The CDR3 runs to 16 residues. The V gene's germline CDR1 is MNHNY and CDR2 SVGAGI (reference sequence). CDR3 protein: CASSYAPGLANEKLFF. The CDR3 bases are TGTGCCAGCAGTTACGCTCCGGGGTTGGCTAATGAAAAACTGTTTTTT.

The chain is built from TRBV5-1 and TRBJ2-4; 7 positions match TRBD1. Germline CDR1 reads SGHRS; CDR2 reads YFSETQ. The V and J ends lost 4 bases and 3 bases, in that order; junction bases with no gene match: 7. The CDR3 extends over 15 amino acids. The DNA of the CDR3 is TGCGCCAGCAGCACCCGACAGGGCGGCAAAAACATTCAGTACTTC. Translation: CASSTRQGGKNIQYF.

This clone was recorded at least ten times. The V and J genes are TRBV4-1 and TRBJ2-1; 7 bases agree with TRBD2. The V and J ends lost 1 base and 7 bases, in that order; junction bases with no gene match: 10. Germline V gives CDR1 MGHRA, CDR2 YSYEKL. The CDR3 length is 16 residues. The CDR3 is CASSQGAGGGRNEQFF. The CDR3 nucleotides are TGCGCCAGCAGCCAAGGGGCCGGCGGGGGTCGAAATGAGCAGTTCTTC.

The gene calls are TRBV5-1 and TRBJ2-5; 10 nucleotides align to TRBD1. With V trimmed by 2 bases and J by 5 bases, 6 bases remained unmatched. From germline, CDR1 is SGHRS and CDR2 YFSETQ. The CDR3 totals 15 residues. The CDR3 region is CASSLPGQGTETQYF. The CDR3 region has the DNA TGCGCCAGCAGCTTACCGGGACAGGGGACGGAGACCCAGTACTTC.

For this clone: The sample holds other DNA sequences that translate to the same CDR3. This sequence joins TRBV2 and TRBJ2-7; no definite D call. This CDR3 region has 11 residues. Germline CDR1 reads SNHLY; CDR2 reads FYNNEI. With 4 bases removed from V and 3 bases from J, the gap between germline ends came to 4 bases. In DNA, the CDR3 is TGTGCCAGCAGTGTGGGCTACGAGCAGTACTTC. Translated, it gives CASSVGYEQYF.

This clone was picked up many times. The chain recombines TRBV2 with TRBJ2-7, with TRBD1 identical over 11 bases. J gave up 0 bases and V 6 bases, and 4 bases lay outside the gene matches. This CDR3 region has 15 residues. CDR1 is SNHLY and CDR2 is FYNNEI in the germline V gene. The CDR3 here is CASSQDRGLSYEQYF. The CDR3 DNA reads TGTGCCAGCAGCCAGGACAGGGGGCTCTCCTACGAGCAGTACTTC.

The V gene is TRBV14, the J gene TRBJ2-7, with D maybe TRBD2 (6 bases). The germline CDR1 and CDR2 sequences are SGHDN and FVKESK. This CDR3 spans 16 amino acids. V was pared by 1 base and J by 1 base, with 14 bases between. The CDR3 coding sequence is TGTGCCAGCAGCCAAGTTGGGAGGCCAACATCCTACGAGCAGTACTTC. This sequence encodes CASSQVGRPTSYEQYF.

This chain connects TRBV6-1 to TRBJ2-5; tentatively, D is TRBD1 or TRBD2 (7 bases each). TRBJ2-7 matches the DNA end more closely, so the J call is doubtful. The germline V gene encodes CDR1 MNHNS and CDR2 SASEGT. The CDR3 runs to 14 residues. This chain's CDR3 is CASTLTGRDYEQYF. DNA for the CDR3: TGTGCCAGCACCCTGACAGGGAGGGACTACGAGCAGTACTTC.

The V call is TRBV15, the J call TRBJ1-5; D remains unclear. Trimming pared 6 bases from V and 2 bases from J, leaving 8 bases between. Germline-derived CDR1 and CDR2 are LNHNV and YYDKDF (reference sequence). The CDR3 length is 13 residues. The CDR3 bases are TGTGCCACCAGTTTTAAGGGCAATCAGCCCCAGCATTTT. It yields the protein CATSFKGNQPQHF.

The chain couples TRBV28 to TRBJ2-4, with D possibly being TRBD1 (5 bases). The CDR3 contains 15 residues. Germline CDR1 reads MDHEN; CDR2 reads SYDVKM. Trimming shortened V by 3 bases and J by 3 bases, and 12 bases separated the two germline ends. The CDR3 DNA sequence: TGTGCCAGCAGTTTTAGGGGAAAGGGCAAAAACATTCAGTACTTC. Protein product: CASSFRGKGKNIQYF.

Only one count was recorded for this clone. A far larger clone differs by one base, so this is likely a read error. This CDR3 is also generated by other DNA sequences in the sample. The chain uses TRBV2 and TRBJ2-3; 13 bases fit TRBD2. V was clipped by 6 bases and J by 2 bases; unmatched bases: 2. This CDR3 has 15 residues. Per germline, CDR1 SNHLY and CDR2 FYNNEI. The CDR3, as DNA: TGTGCCAGCAGGGGGACTAGCGGGGTCACAGATACGCAGTATTTT. Protein: CASRGTSGVTDTQYF.

V is TRBV19 and J is TRBJ2-3, with 7 bases matching TRBD1. V gave up 5 bases and J gave up 5 bases; unmatched junction bases: 7. CDR1 and CDR2 (germline): LNHDA, SQIVND (reference sequence). This CDR3 has 14 residues. CDR3 DNA: TGTGCCAGTAGTGTAGGGGGCGCGGTAGATACGCAGTATTTT. Its protein is CASSVGGAVDTQYF. Full variable domain (rest looked up from reference TRBV19 and TRBJ2-3): DGGITQSPKYLFRKEGQNVTLSCEQNLNHDAMYWYRQDPGQGLRLIYYSQIVNDFQKGDIAEGYSVSREKKESFPLTVTSAQKNPTAFYLCASSVGGAVDTQYFGPGTRLTVL.

The J gene is TRBJ1-2, the V gene TRBV6-5; 7 nucleotides line up with TRBD1. The CDR3 is 13 amino acids. V was clipped by 6 bases and J by 8 bases; unmatched bases: 9. CDR1 and CDR2 from the germline V gene are MNHEY and SVGAGI. Here the CDR3 DNA reads TGTGCCAGCAGGGAGACAGGGACGTACGGCTACACCTTC. It translates to CASRETGTYGYTF.